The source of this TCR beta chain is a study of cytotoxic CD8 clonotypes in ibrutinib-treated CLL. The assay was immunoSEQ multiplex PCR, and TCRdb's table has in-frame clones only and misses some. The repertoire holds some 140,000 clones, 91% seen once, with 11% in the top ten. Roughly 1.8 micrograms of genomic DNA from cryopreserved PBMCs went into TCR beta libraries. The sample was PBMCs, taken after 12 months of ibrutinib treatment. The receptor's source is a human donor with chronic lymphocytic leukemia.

CDR3 amino acids: CASSWVLFGETQYF. CDR3 DNA sequence: TGTGCCAGCAGCTGGGTCCTTTTCGGAGAGACCCAGTACTTC. The J gene is TRBJ2-5, the V gene TRBV5-5, with D hard to call. The germline CDR1 and CDR2 sequences are SGHKS and YYEKEE (reference sequence). This CDR3 has 14 amino acids. Trimming left V 3 bases short and J 4 bases short, with 13 bases between.